The clone carrying this TCR beta chain was counted many times. The data belong to a study of blood T cell repertoires in COVID-19. The length of the CDR3 is 17 residues. The germline CDR1 and CDR2 sequences are GTSNPN and SVGIG (reference sequence). V gave up 1 base and J gave up 8 bases; unmatched junction bases: 13. Using immunoSEQ multiplex PCR, the repertoire was profiled, and TCRdb retains in-frame clones only, with some absent. The sample consists of some 200,000 clones, around 80% of them appearing once. This TCR was recovered from a man younger than 40 with active or convalescent COVID-19. Sequencing used peripheral blood. The chain joins TRBV30 to TRBJ1-6, with 8 bases aligning to TRBD1. CDR3 in amino acids: CAWSAPRGHGMDSPLHF. The CDR3 DNA is TGTGCCTGGAGTGCCCCCAGGGGGCACGGAATGGATTCACCCCTCCACTTT. Full variable domain (remainder filled in from reference TRBV30 and TRBJ1-6): SQTIHQWPATLVQPVGSPLSLECTVEGTSNPNLYWYRQAAGRGLQLLFYSVGIGQISSEVPQNLSASRPQDRQFILSSKKLLLSDSGFYLCAWSAPRGHGMDSPLHFGNGTRLTVT.